The clone carrying this T cell receptor (beta chain) was detected ten times or more. As yet, its antigen is unknown. Hyperthyroidism was considered stable when no ophthalmopathy appeared within 18 months of follow-up. The CDR3 is 12 residues long. The ends were cut back, 2 bases at V and 3 bases at J, with 5 bases in the middle. The data were taken from a study of Graves' ophthalmopathy and Graves' hyperthyroidism. RNA transcripts served as template for amplifying TCR beta CDR3 sequences. First-round RT-PCR with HTBI primers preceded a second-round multiplex PCR. In TCRdb, the multiplex PCR reads were re-called with MiXCR into one record per CDR3 protein. The table records a few hundred thousand distinct CDR3 sequences, approximately 18% of them present only once. Broader study findings: Most expanded thyroid clonotypes above 0.001 frequency also appeared in blood. Cross-validated, the 13-signature model showed 87.88%/81.08% sensitivity/specificity, and 80%/75% in the test set.

Sequenced sample: peripheral blood. The chain links TRBV12-3 or TRBV12-4 to TRBJ2-7; D is ambiguous. The TCR comes from an adult woman with stable Graves' hyperthyroidism. DNA of the CDR3: TGTGCCAGCAGTTTACAGTTCTACGAGCAGTACTTC. It translates to CASSLQFYEQYF.